This entry lists 27 T cell receptor beta chains sequenced from one sample in a study of T-cell memory formation after mild COVID-19. TCRdb re-called the 5' RACE reads through MiXCR, storing one row per CDR3 protein. The sample contains 540,000 or so distinct CDR3 sequences, around 21% of which appear only once. Sequences were obtained from PBMCs or a T cell subset sorted from them (not recorded which). The receptors here all came from an adult woman who had mild COVID-19 (a few samples of this study predate the infection). Cell type and time point are not known.

The gene calls are TRBV9 and TRBJ2-1; tentatively, D is TRBD1 (5 bases). CDR1 and CDR2 (germline): SGDLS, YYNGEE. Trimming removed 0 bases from V and 6 bases from J, with 13 bases in between. This CDR3 comprises 15 residues. The CDR3 DNA sequence: TGTGCCAGCAGCGTAGCCCAGGGCCCTGGCAATGAGCAGTTCTTC. This translates into CASSVAQGPGNEQFF.

V gene TRBV4-2 combines with J gene TRBJ2-5, with a tentative D call TRBD2 (6 bases). CDR3 length: 17 amino acids. V lost 4 bases to trimming and J lost 3 bases, with 21 bases between them. In germline, CDR1 is LGHNA, CDR2 YNFKEQ. DNA of the CDR3: TGTGCCAGCAGCCTACCGGGACTCCCGGCCGCTGAAGAGACCCAGTACTTC. Protein: CASSLPGLPAAEETQYF.

This clonotype was counted only a few times. This CDR3 reads CASSLVRLAGGTFAYNEQFF. CDR3 coding DNA: TGTGCCAGCAGCTTAGTGCGCTTAGCGGGAGGTACCTTTGCCTACAATGAGCAGTTCTTC. This sequence joins TRBV7-8 and TRBJ2-1; 10 bases are a match to TRBD2. Germline V CDR1 and CDR2: SGHVS, FQNEAQ. J gave up 2 bases and V 1 base, and 14 bases lay outside the gene matches. The CDR3 loop spans 20 amino acids. The full variable domain, in which reference TRBV7-8 and TRBJ2-1 provide the parts outside the CDR3, is GAGVSQSPRYKVAKRGQDVALRCDPISGHVSLFWYQQALGQGPEFLTYFQNEAQLDKSGLPSDRFFAERPEGSVSTLKIQRTQQEDSAVYLCASSLVRLAGGTFAYNEQFFGPGTRLTVL.

The chain links TRBV5-1 to TRBJ2-5; D could derive from TRBD1 or TRBD2 (7 bases each). The germline V gene encodes CDR1 SGHRS and CDR2 YFSETQ. CDR3 size: 15 residues. V was shortened by 0 bases and J by 5 bases, with 14 bases between the two germline ends. The CDR3 sequence is CASSLARGGRETQYF. CDR3 DNA sequence: TGCGCCAGCAGCTTGGCCAGGGGGGGTCGGGAGACCCAGTACTTC.

This clonotype was counted only a few times. This chain links TRBV6-2 or TRBV6-3 with TRBJ1-1; D remains unclear. Germline CDR1 MNHEY, CDR2 SVGEGT. Between the trimmed V and J ends, which lost 6 bases and 5 bases, there was a span of 7 bases. The CDR3 totals 11 residues. CDR3 in amino acids: CASRFETEAFF. Written as DNA, the CDR3 is TGTGCCAGCAGGTTCGAGACTGAAGCTTTCTTT.

CDR3 amino acids: CASSSPTSGEKNIQYF. DNA for the CDR3: TGTGCCAGCAGTTCCCCGACTAGCGGGGAGAAAAACATTCAGTACTTC. The J gene is TRBJ2-4, the V gene TRBV6-5, with 11 bases matching TRBD2. The trim removed 4 bases at V and 4 bases at J, leaving 6 bases unmatched. The CDR3 spans 16 residues. CDR1 and CDR2 (germline): MNHEY, SVGAGI.

J is TRBJ2-3 and V is TRBV5-1, with TRBD2 identical over 9 bases. With 4 bases clipped from V and 4 bases from J, the junction kept 4 bases outside the gene matches. The CDR3 contains 14 residues. Germline CDR1 SGHRS, CDR2 YFSETQ. CDR3 bases: TGCGCCAGCAGCCCCGCGGGAGGGGCAGATACGCAGTATTTT. Protein: CASSPAGGADTQYF.

The genes are TRBV5-1 and TRBJ2-2, with D possibly being TRBD2 (5 bases). Germline V lookup: CDR1 SGHRS, CDR2 YFSETQ. CDR3 size: 14 residues. Trimming took 0 bases from V and 3 from J, leaving 6 bases between them. This CDR3 reads CASSLVEDTGELFF. CDR3 nucleotide sequence: TGCGCCAGCAGCTTGGTGGAGGACACCGGGGAGCTGTTTTTT.

This sequence joins TRBV7-6 and TRBJ2-7, with 10 bases aligning to TRBD1. Trimming took 3 bases from V and 4 from J; bases not matched to a gene: 12. From germline, CDR1 is SGHVS and CDR2 FNYEAQ. This CDR3 comprises 17 residues. The CDR3 loop is CASSFASNGTGVYEQYF. CDR3 nucleotide sequence: TGTGCCAGCAGCTTCGCGAGTAACGGGACAGGGGTATACGAGCAGTACTTC. The full variable domain, its missing parts supplied by reference TRBV7-6 and TRBJ2-7, is GAGVSQSPRYKVTKRGQDVALRCDPISGHVSLYWYRQALGQGPEFLTYFNYEAQQDKSGLPNDRFSAERPEGSISTLTIQRTEQRDSAMYRCASSFASNGTGVYEQYFGPGTRLTVT.

The CDR3 region has the DNA TGCGCCAGCAGCTTTGGGCGGAAACTGTTTTTT. This sequence encodes CASSFGRKLFF. V is TRBV5-1 and J is TRBJ1-4; no clear D. V was pared by 2 bases and J by 11 bases, with 7 bases between. Germline-derived CDR1 and CDR2 are SGHRS and YFSETQ. The CDR3 is 11 amino acids.

The genes are TRBV7-9 and TRBJ1-3; D gene uncertain. The CDR3 sequence is 15 residues long. The germline V gene encodes CDR1 SEHNR and CDR2 FQNEAQ (reference sequence). The V end was cut by 3 bases, the J end by 0 bases, with 9 bases between. CDR3 in DNA: TGTGCCAGCAGCTTGAACCCATTCTCTGGAAACACCATATATTTT. Its translation is CASSLNPFSGNTIYF.

The sample holds a few counts of this clonotype. The rearrangement links TRBV20-1 to TRBJ1-2; the D gene is possibly TRBD1 (6 bases). CDR1 is DFQATT and CDR2 is SNEGSKA in the germline V gene (reference sequence). The CDR3 has 14 amino acids. Deletions cut 6 bases from V and 0 bases from J, with 14 bases between. For the CDR3, the DNA is TGCAGTGCCACCCAGGGGCCCTCTAACTATGGCTACACCTTC. This encodes CSATQGPSNYGYTF.

The chain has TRBV4-1 and TRBJ1-6; TRBD1 is a possible D gene (6 bases). CDR3 length: 17 residues. Germline V gene sequence: CDR1 MGHRA, CDR2 YSYEKL. Trimming removed 0 bases from V and 7 bases from J, with 16 bases in between. CDR3 coding DNA: TGCGCCAGCAGCCAAGAGGGGGGCGCGATTGGGAATTCACCCCTCCACTTT. Its translation: CASSQEGGAIGNSPLHF.

This clonotype was seen only a few times. CDR3 DNA: TGTGCCAGCAGCCAGACTAGCGGGAGTGCCTACGAGCAGTACTTC. Amino acid sequence: CASSQTSGSAYEQYF. The J gene is TRBJ2-7, the V gene TRBV4-2; the match to TRBD2 covers 12 bases. The CDR3 is 15 amino acids. V was pared by 3 bases and J by 2 bases, with 2 bases of the junction left unmatched. Germline CDR1 and CDR2: LGHNA and YNFKEQ.

The CDR3 region is CASSIKTGTRGEETQYF. The DNA of the CDR3 is TGTGCCAGCAGCATAAAGACCGGGACCAGGGGGGAAGAGACCCAGTACTTC. The J gene is TRBJ2-5, the V gene TRBV5-6; D possibly corresponds to TRBD1 (7 bases). With 4 bases removed from V and 3 bases from J, the gap between germline ends came to 22 bases. Germline V gene data show CDR1 as SGHDT and CDR2 as YYEEEE. The CDR3 runs to 17 residues. Full variable domain (outside the CDR3, taken from reference TRBV5-6 and TRBJ2-5): DAGVTQSPTHLIKTRGQQVTLRCSPKSGHDTVSWYQQALGQGPQFIFQYYEEEERQRGNFPDRFSGHQFPNYSSELNVNALLLGDSALYLCASSIKTGTRGEETQYFGPGTRLLVL.

The chain couples TRBV12-3 or TRBV12-4 to TRBJ2-1; 9 bases align to TRBD2. CDR3 length: 18 amino acids. V trimming: 3 bases; J trimming: 1 base; junction bases outside the gene matches: 10. The CDR3 loop reads CASSFFLSGSRSYNEQFF. DNA for the CDR3: TGTGCCAGCAGTTTTTTCCTTAGCGGGAGTCGGTCCTACAATGAGCAGTTCTTC.

The CDR3 coding sequence is TGCGCCAGCAGCCAAGATCCTAGCGCAACCACCTACAATGAGCAGTTCTTC. Translating gives CASSQDPSATTYNEQFF. The chain carries TRBV4-3 and TRBJ2-1; a possible D gene is TRBD2 (6 bases). Trimming removed 0 bases at V and 2 bases at J, with 14 bases between. The CDR3 covers 17 residues. Germline V CDR1 and CDR2: LGHNA, YSLEER.

This chain joins TRBV7-3 and TRBJ2-1, with TRBD2 as a possible D gene (6 bases). V was shortened by 2 bases and J by 9 bases, with 17 bases between the two germline ends. Germline assignment: CDR1 SGHTA and CDR2 FQGTGA. This CDR3 spans 15 amino acids. CDR3 sequence (DNA): TGTGCCAGCAGCTTACTTGGGACTCCCCGGGGTGAGCAGTTCTTC. This gives the protein CASSLLGTPRGEQFF.

This clonotype was seen a few times. The rearrangement uses TRBV5-1 and TRBJ2-7; TRBD1 or TRBD2 may be the D gene (6 bases each). The CDR3 length is 16 residues. Germline V lookup: CDR1 SGHRS, CDR2 YFSETQ. Trimming removed 4 bases at V and 4 bases at J, with 21 bases between. This chain's CDR3 is CASSPSLGGAKYEQYF. DNA of the CDR3: TGCGCCAGCAGCCCGTCGTTGGGGGGCGCAAAATACGAGCAGTACTTC. The full variable domain, completed using reference TRBV5-1 and TRBJ2-7, is KAGVTQTPRYLIKTRGQQVTLSCSPISGHRSVSWYQQTPGQGLQFLFEYFSETQRNKGNFPGRFSGRQFSNSRSEMNVSTLELGDSALYLCASSPSLGGAKYEQYFGPGTRLTVT.

This clonotype was detected a few times. This chain connects TRBV20-1 to TRBJ2-1; 11 bases are shared with TRBD1. This CDR3 comprises 17 residues. The V segment lost 0 bases and the J segment 9 bases; nucleotides outside the gene matches: 13. Germline CDR1 DFQATT, CDR2 SNEGSKA (reference sequence). CDR3 in amino acids: CSARDRSVRDRGFEQFF. The CDR3 DNA reads TGCAGTGCTAGAGATCGGTCAGTTCGGGACAGGGGGTTTGAGCAGTTCTTC.

This clonotype has a count of ten or more. The CDR3: CASSPTQDRAYEQYF. The CDR3 region has the DNA TGTGCCAGCTCACCGACACAAGACCGTGCCTACGAGCAGTACTTC. The chain links TRBV18 to TRBJ2-7; D is undetermined. The CDR3 runs 15 residues. V lost 3 bases to trimming and J lost 2 bases, with 14 bases between them. Germline V lookup: CDR1 KGHSH, CDR2 LQKENI.

This clonotype was counted between two and nine times. V gene TRBV18 combines with J gene TRBJ1-5, with 7 bases lining up with TRBD1. Germline assignment: CDR1 KGHSH and CDR2 LQKENI. After removal of 0 bases from V and 9 bases from J, the junction contained 11 bases not matched to a gene. CDR3 length: 16 residues. The CDR3 coding sequence is TGTGCCAGCTCACCACCCCAGGACAGGACCCCTGGGCCCCAGCATTTT. It encodes CASSPPQDRTPGPQHF.

V and J are TRBV7-6 and TRBJ1-6; 7 bases agree with TRBD1. The CDR3 spans 14 residues. The germline gives CDR1 SGHVS, CDR2 FNYEAQ. Trimming at V came to 5 bases and at J to 9 bases, leaving 7 bases not matched to a gene. CDR3 in amino acids: CASSPGTAGSPLHF. CDR3 nucleotide sequence: TGTGCCAGCAGCCCAGGGACAGCCGGTTCACCCCTCCACTTT.

This chain links TRBV7-6 with TRBJ2-7, with D uncertain. The ends were cut back, 0 bases at V and 2 bases at J, with 11 bases in the middle. This CDR3 comprises 15 residues. CDR1 is SGHVS and CDR2 is FNYEAQ in the germline V gene. CDR3 region: CASSLAVGRTYEQYF. DNA for the CDR3: TGTGCCAGCAGCTTAGCGGTTGGCAGAACCTACGAGCAGTACTTC.

The chain links TRBV20-1 to TRBJ2-7; perhaps TRBD1 as D (6 bases). The CDR3 has 13 amino acids. The V gene's germline CDR1 is DFQATT and CDR2 SNEGSKA (reference sequence). Trimming removed 4 bases from V and 2 bases from J, with 12 bases in between. CDR3 coding DNA: TGCAGTGCTACTGACAGGTCGGCCTACGAGCAGTACTTC. Amino acid sequence: CSATDRSAYEQYF.

This clonotype was detected ten times or more. The V gene is TRBV7-9, the J gene TRBJ2-7; unclear D gene. Per the germline V gene, CDR1 is SEHNR and CDR2 is FQNEAQ (reference sequence). This CDR3 is built from 13 residues. V lost 7 bases and J 6 bases, leaving 16 bases between the germline ends. CDR3 DNA: TGTGCCAGCACCAACGCCCTCGAAGGCGAGCAGTACTTC. Protein: CASTNALEGEQYF.

The rearrangement uses TRBV3-1 and TRBJ2-2; 7 bases agree with TRBD1. Unmatched junction bases numbered 10, after V lost 3 bases and J lost 3 bases. The CDR3 loop spans 17 amino acids. The V gene's germline CDR1 is LGHDT and CDR2 YNNKEL (reference sequence). The CDR3 sequence is CASSQPQLGGDTGELFF. CDR3 DNA sequence: TGTGCCAGCAGCCAGCCACAGTTAGGGGGCGACACCGGGGAGCTGTTTTTT. Complete variable domain (other parts from reference TRBV3-1 and TRBJ2-2): DTAVSQTPKYLVTQMGNDKSIKCEQNLGHDTMYWYKQDSKKFLKIMFSYNNKELIINETVPNRFSPKSPDKAHLNLHINSLELGDSAVYFCASSQPQLGGDTGELFFGEGSRLTVL.